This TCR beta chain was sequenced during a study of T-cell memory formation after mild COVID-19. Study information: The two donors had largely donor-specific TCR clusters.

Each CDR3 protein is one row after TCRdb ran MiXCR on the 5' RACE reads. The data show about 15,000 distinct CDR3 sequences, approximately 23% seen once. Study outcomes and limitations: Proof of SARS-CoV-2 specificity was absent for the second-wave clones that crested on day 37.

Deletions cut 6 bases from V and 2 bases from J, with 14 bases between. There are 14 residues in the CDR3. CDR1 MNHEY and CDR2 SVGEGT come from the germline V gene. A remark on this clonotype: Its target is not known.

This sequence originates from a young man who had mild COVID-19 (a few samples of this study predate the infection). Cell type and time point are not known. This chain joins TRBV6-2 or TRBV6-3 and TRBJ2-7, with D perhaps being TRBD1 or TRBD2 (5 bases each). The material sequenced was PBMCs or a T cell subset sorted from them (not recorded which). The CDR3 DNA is TGTGCCAGCAGCACCGTGGGGACCGCCTACGAGCAGTACTTC. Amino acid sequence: CASSTVGTAYEQYF.